The following is a TCR beta chain sequence with its context. Clones were sequenced by immunoSEQ multiplex PCR, and TCRdb holds only the in-frame ones, with some missing. The sample holds some 200,000 clones; roughly 91% are singletons and the top ten take around 1.6%. The data belong to a study of control samples from healthy donors and cancer patients. CDR3 length: 14 residues. Germline assignment: CDR1 LNHDA and CDR2 SQIVND (reference sequence). V lost 4 bases and J 6 bases, leaving 13 bases between the germline ends. V and J are TRBV19 and TRBJ1-5; tentatively, D is TRBD1 (6 bases). Sequences were obtained from blood. The sequence came from a man younger than 30 in good health. The CDR3 here is CASSTNRDGQPQHF. CDR3 DNA: TGTGCCAGTAGTACAAACAGGGACGGTCAGCCCCAGCATTTT.